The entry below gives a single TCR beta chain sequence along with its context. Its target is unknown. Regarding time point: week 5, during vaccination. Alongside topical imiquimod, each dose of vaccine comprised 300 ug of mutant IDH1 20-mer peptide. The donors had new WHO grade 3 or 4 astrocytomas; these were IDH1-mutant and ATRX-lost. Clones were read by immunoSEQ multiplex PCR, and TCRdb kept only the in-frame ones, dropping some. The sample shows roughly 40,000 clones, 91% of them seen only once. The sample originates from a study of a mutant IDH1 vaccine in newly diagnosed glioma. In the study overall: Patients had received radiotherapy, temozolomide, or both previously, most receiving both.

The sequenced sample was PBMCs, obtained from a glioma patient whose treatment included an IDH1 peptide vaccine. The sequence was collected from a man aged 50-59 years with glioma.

The CDR3 DNA follows: TGTGCCAGCAGAACAGGGGTAAATCAGCCCCAGCATTTT. This translates into CASRTGVNQPQHF. The chain links TRBV6-6 to TRBJ1-5; 7 bases line up with TRBD1. The ends lost 6 bases at V and 4 bases at J; junction bases unmatched: 3. The CDR3 consists of 13 residues. Germline assignment: CDR1 MNHNY and CDR2 SVGAGI (reference sequence).